The 7 T cell receptor beta chains given below trace back to one sample, sequenced in a study of blood T cell repertoires in COVID-19. Clones were read by immunoSEQ multiplex PCR, and TCRdb kept only the in-frame ones, dropping some. Of over 85,000 clones listed, 87% were seen once; the top ten hold about 1.2%. Sequencing was performed on peripheral blood. The receptors originated from a human donor in a cohort sampled during active COVID-19.

A few counts support this clone. This sequence joins TRBV10-2 and TRBJ1-6, with D maybe TRBD1 (5 bases). The ends were cut back, 0 bases at V and 5 bases at J, with 8 bases in the middle. In germline, CDR1 is WSHSY, CDR2 SAAADI. This CDR3 spans 15 amino acids. The CDR3: CASSESRADNSPLHF. CDR3 nucleotide sequence: TGCGCCAGCAGTGAGTCCAGGGCAGATAATTCACCCCTCCACTTT.

The chain recombines TRBV6-1 with TRBJ1-5; no reliable D call. Germline CDR1 reads MNHNS; CDR2 reads SASEGT. The V end was cut by 2 bases, the J end by 7 bases, with 9 bases between. This CDR3 has 13 amino acids. CDR3 DNA: TGTGCCAGCAGTGAATCCCCTGAGCAGCCCCAGCATTTT. It is translated as CASSESPEQPQHF.

V and J are TRBV7-2 and TRBJ2-1; 10 positions agree with TRBD2. V was clipped by 1 base and J by 6 bases; unmatched bases: 6. The CDR3 runs 16 residues. Germline lookup yields CDR1 SGHTA and CDR2 FQGNSA. In nucleotides, the CDR3 is TGTGCCAGCAGCTTAGAACCAGCGGGAGGGGGCAATGAGCAGTTCTTC. Protein sequence: CASSLEPAGGGNEQFF.

The chain links TRBV19 to TRBJ2-1; TRBD2 aligns across 8 bases. The CDR3 is 17 amino acids. Trimming removed 3 bases from V and 4 bases from J; junction bases left unmatched: 11. From germline, CDR1 is LNHDA and CDR2 SQIVND (reference sequence). For the CDR3, the DNA is TGTGCCAGTAGTATCGACGGGAGGGCCGGAATATACAATGAGCAGTTCTTC. This sequence encodes CASSIDGRAGIYNEQFF.

The J gene is TRBJ2-3, the V gene TRBV6-5; a weak D match, TRBD1 (6 bases). The CDR3 has 13 amino acids. V gave up 0 bases and J gave up 9 bases, with 10 bases separating them. Germline CDR1 MNHEY, CDR2 SVGAGI. In nucleotides, the CDR3 is TGTGCCAGCAGTTACTCGGCAGGGGCCACGCAGTATTTT. Translating it yields CASSYSAGATQYF.

The chain uses TRBV27 and TRBJ2-5, with TRBD1 as a possible D gene (6 bases). This CDR3 spans 14 amino acids. V was clipped by 1 base and J by 4 bases, with 10 bases between them. The germline V gene has CDR1 MNHEY and CDR2 SMNVEV (reference sequence). CDR3 in DNA: TGTGCCAGCAGTTTATATACAGGGAGAGAGACCCAGTACTTC. Amino acid sequence: CASSLYTGRETQYF.

The chain combines TRBV14 with TRBJ1-1; 10 bases are a match to TRBD1. Losses at the gene ends were 1 base for V and 1 base for J; bases not matched to a gene: 6. This CDR3 is built from 17 residues. Germline CDR1 is SGHDN and CDR2 is FVKESK. The chain's CDR3 is CASSQVGTGVRNTEAFF. The CDR3 DNA reads as TGTGCCAGCAGCCAAGTTGGGACAGGGGTGAGGAACACTGAAGCTTTCTTT.